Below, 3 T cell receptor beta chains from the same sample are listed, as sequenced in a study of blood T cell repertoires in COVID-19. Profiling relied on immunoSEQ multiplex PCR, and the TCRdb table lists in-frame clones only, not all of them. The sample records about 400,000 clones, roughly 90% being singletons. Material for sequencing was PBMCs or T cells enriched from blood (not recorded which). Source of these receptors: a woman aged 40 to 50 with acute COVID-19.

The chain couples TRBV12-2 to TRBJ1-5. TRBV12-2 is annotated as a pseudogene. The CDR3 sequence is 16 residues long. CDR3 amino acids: CASRDSGGDRNQPQHF. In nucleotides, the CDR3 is TGTGCAAGTCGCGACTCTGGGGGGGACCGCAATCAGCCCCAGCATTTT.

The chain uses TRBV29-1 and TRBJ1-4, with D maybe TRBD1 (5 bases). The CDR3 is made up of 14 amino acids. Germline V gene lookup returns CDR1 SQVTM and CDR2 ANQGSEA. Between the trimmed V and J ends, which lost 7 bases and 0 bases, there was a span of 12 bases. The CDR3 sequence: CSAPDTTTNEKLFF. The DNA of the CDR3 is TGCAGCGCTCCGGACACCACAACTAATGAAAAACTGTTTTTT.

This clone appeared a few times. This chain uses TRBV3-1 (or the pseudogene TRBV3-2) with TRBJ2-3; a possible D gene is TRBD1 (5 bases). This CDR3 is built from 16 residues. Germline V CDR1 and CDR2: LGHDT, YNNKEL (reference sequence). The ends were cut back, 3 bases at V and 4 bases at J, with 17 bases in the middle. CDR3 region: CASSHSIRQGADTQYF. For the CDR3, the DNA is TGTGCCAGCAGCCACTCCATTAGGCAGGGCGCAGATACGCAGTATTTT.